One sample yielded the 17 T cell receptor beta chains listed below, sequenced in a study of CD8 T cells in ankylosing spondylitis. TCRdb processed the 5' RACE reads anew with MiXCR; each CDR3 protein has one entry. Altogether about 500,000 distinct CDR3 sequences are present, approximately 5.3% being singletons, with the ten largest covering roughly 3.5%. Points from the study as a whole: Roughly eight highly homologous variants made up a TCR beta motif that seemed to typify ankylosing spondylitis blood.

Their cognate antigens are unknown. Sequenced input: blood, either unsorted or a sorted T cell fraction (not recorded which). The origin of the receptors is a male donor with ankylosing spondylitis.

This clonotype has a count of ten or more. V gene TRBV5-5 combines with J gene TRBJ2-5; 7 bases match TRBD1. Germline lookup yields CDR1 SGHKS and CDR2 YYEKEE (reference sequence). CDR3 length: 17 residues. With V trimmed by 2 bases and J by 0 bases, 10 bases remained unmatched. CDR3 residues: CASSLYPTGTDQETQYF. In DNA form, the CDR3 reads TGTGCCAGCAGCTTATACCCCACCGGGACAGACCAAGAGACCCAGTACTTC.

This clonotype was seen many times. This chain links TRBV5-1 with TRBJ2-2; 12 bases match TRBD2. V gave up 4 bases and J gave up 2 bases; unmatched junction bases: 9. From germline, CDR1 is SGHRS and CDR2 YFSETQ. The CDR3 spans 18 residues. The CDR3 nucleotides are TGCGCCAGCAGCCCGAGAACTAGCGGGGGGCCTAACACCGGGGAGCTGTTTTTT. As protein: CASSPRTSGGPNTGELFF.

Many counts were recorded for this clonotype. V is TRBV29-1 and J is TRBJ2-1, with D possibly matching TRBD2 (6 bases). V was pared by 4 bases and J by 4 bases, with 14 bases between. Germline V CDR1 and CDR2: SQVTM, ANQGSEA. The CDR3 runs to 14 residues. Here the CDR3 reads CSVVGRGRYNEQFF. CDR3 sequence (DNA): TGCAGCGTTGTCGGGCGGGGCAGGTACAATGAGCAGTTCTTC.

At least ten counts were recorded for this clonotype. The chain is built from TRBV20-1 and TRBJ1-2; the match to TRBD1 covers 9 bases. This CDR3 contains 12 residues. Per germline, CDR1 DFQATT and CDR2 SNEGSKA (reference sequence). The V gene end was trimmed by 6 bases and the J gene end by 8 bases; junction bases not matched to a gene: 7. Here the CDR3 reads CSAGGQGRGYTF. CDR3 sequence (DNA): TGCAGTGCGGGGGGACAGGGTAGAGGCTACACCTTC.

The table lists this clonotype with many counts. The chain couples TRBV19 to TRBJ1-2, with D possibly TRBD1 on 5 matching bases. Germline values: CDR1 LNHDA, CDR2 SQIVND (reference sequence). Trimming removed 3 bases from V and 8 bases from J, with 19 bases in between. The CDR3 contains 15 residues. In nucleotides, the CDR3 is TGTGCCAGTAGTATTGCCTGGAAAGGGGTCGGCGGCTACACCTTC. Translating gives CASSIAWKGVGGYTF.

This clonotype was seen many times. V and J are TRBV5-1 and TRBJ2-7; 8 bases are shared with TRBD2. Germline trimming cut 4 bases from V and 4 bases from J; bases unmatched to any gene: 16. Germline CDR1 SGHRS, CDR2 YFSETQ. The CDR3 covers 17 residues. CDR3 DNA: TGCGCCAGCAGCCCTGCCCCGCGGGAGGCCCGTAGATACGAGCAGTACTTC. It is translated as CASSPAPREARRYEQYF. Full variable domain (outside the CDR3, taken from reference TRBV5-1 and TRBJ2-7): KAGVTQTPRYLIKTRGQQVTLSCSPISGHRSVSWYQQTPGQGLQFLFEYFSETQRNKGNFPGRFSGRQFSNSRSEMNVSTLELGDSALYLCASSPAPREARRYEQYFGPGTRLTVT.

The J gene is TRBJ1-4, the V gene TRBV20-1, with D hard to call. This CDR3 has 13 amino acids. CDR1 is DFQATT and CDR2 is SNEGSKA in the germline V gene (reference sequence). Trimming removed 3 bases from V and 4 bases from J, with 9 bases in between. The CDR3 reads CSASKQFNEKLFF. Written as DNA, the CDR3 is TGCAGTGCTAGTAAACAGTTTAATGAAAAACTGTTTTTT.

On this clonotype itself: The germline gene is not matched at one end of the junction; a read error may be the cause. The CDR3 DNA follows: TGTGCCAGCTTACCAGGGACAGTTGGCACCGGGGAGCTGTTTTTT. As protein: CASLPGTVGTGELFF. The chain combines TRBV18 with TRBJ2-2; 7 bases align to TRBD1. Germline V lookup: CDR1 KGHSH, CDR2 LQKENI. This CDR3 comprises 15 residues.

This clonotype came up many times. V gene TRBV4-3 combines with J gene TRBJ1-1; D remains ambiguous. V was cut by 0 bases and J by 0 bases, with 8 bases left in between. The CDR3 extends over 15 amino acids. The germline V gene has CDR1 LGHNA and CDR2 YSLEER. CDR3: CASSQDASLNTEAFF. CDR3 in DNA: TGCGCCAGCAGCCAAGATGCCAGCTTGAACACTGAAGCTTTCTTT.

This clonotype was seen many times. This chain uses TRBV7-9 with TRBJ2-1; D possibly matches TRBD1 or TRBD2 (6 bases each). The CDR3 contains 17 residues. Between the trimmed V and J ends, which lost 2 bases and 2 bases, there was a span of 16 bases. CDR1 and CDR2 from the germline V gene are SEHNR and FQNEAQ (reference sequence). CDR3 region: CASSLFKGGLPYNEQFF. CDR3 sequence (DNA): TGTGCCAGCAGCTTATTTAAAGGGGGACTTCCCTACAATGAGCAGTTCTTC.

Ten or more counts support this clonotype. J is TRBJ2-1 and V is TRBV10-3, with D tentatively TRBD2 (6 bases). Deletions cut 5 bases from V and 2 bases from J, with 19 bases between. The CDR3 spans 17 residues. Germline V gene data show CDR1 as ENHRY and CDR2 as SYGVKD. CDR3 DNA: TGTGCCATCAGTTCTTTTGAGGGAGGCCCCACCTACAATGAGCAGTTCTTC. Amino acids: CAISSFEGGPTYNEQFF.

This clonotype was recorded many times. The chain uses TRBV4-1 and TRBJ1-1, with D perhaps matching TRBD1 (5 bases). Germline loops: CDR1 MGHRA, CDR2 YSYEKL. Trimming took 3 bases from V and 0 from J, leaving 11 bases between them. This CDR3 has 15 residues. This CDR3 is CASSQRGAMNTEAFF. The CDR3 DNA sequence: TGCGCCAGCAGCCAGCGCGGGGCCATGAACACTGAAGCTTTCTTT.

This clonotype was counted ten times or more. The gene calls are TRBV5-1 and TRBJ1-1; D is uncertain. Germline V CDR1 and CDR2: SGHRS, YFSETQ. CDR3 length: 14 amino acids. Trimming took 1 base from V and 5 from J, leaving 12 bases between them. The CDR3 sequence is CASSLPGSQTEAFF. The CDR3 DNA reads TGCGCCAGCAGCTTGCCGGGGAGCCAAACTGAAGCTTTCTTT.

This clonotype was counted many times. V is TRBV20-1 and J is TRBJ2-7; unclear D gene. V lost 2 bases, J lost 3 bases, and 11 bases lay in between. Germline values: CDR1 DFQATT, CDR2 SNEGSKA (reference sequence). This CDR3 spans 13 amino acids. CDR3 amino acids: CSARRDSLYEQYF. CDR3 DNA sequence: TGCAGTGCTAGAAGGGATTCCCTCTACGAGCAGTACTTC.

This clonotype was seen only a few times. The rearrangement uses TRBV20-1 and TRBJ2-7; D gene unclear. The germline V gene encodes CDR1 DFQATT and CDR2 SNEGSKA (reference sequence). This CDR3 has 13 amino acids. The germline V and J ends were trimmed by 5 bases and 0 bases, with 11 bases remaining between them. The chain's CDR3 is CSARPLGSYEQYF. Here the CDR3 DNA reads TGCAGTGCTCGGCCCTTAGGCTCCTACGAGCAGTACTTC.

This clonotype was detected many times. The chain's CDR3 is CSVGGTSESYEQYF. The CDR3 coding sequence is TGCAGCGTTGGGGGGACTAGCGAATCCTACGAGCAGTACTTC. The genes are TRBV29-1 and TRBJ2-7, with 10 bases lining up with TRBD2. CDR1 is SQVTM and CDR2 is ANQGSEA in the germline V gene. The CDR3 runs to 14 residues. The junction had 4 bases not matched to a gene; V was cut back by 4 bases and J by 1 base.

This clonotype has at least ten counts. V usage is TRBV12-3 or TRBV12-4 and J usage is TRBJ2-3; 8 bases fit TRBD2. The CDR3 contains 15 residues. V was pared by 5 bases and J by 2 bases, with 6 bases of the junction left unmatched. The CDR3 protein is CASSRSGSNTDTQYF. The CDR3 DNA is TGTGCCAGCAGTCGGAGCGGGAGCAACACAGATACGCAGTATTTT.